This T cell receptor (beta chain) is drawn from a study of blood T cells in healthy people across ages. Notes on the study in general: Investigators treated diversity estimates from one million T cells as underestimates. For the donors, CMV status was unknown and possibly confounded expanded clonotype changes.

The germline V gene encodes CDR1 SGHVS and CDR2 FQNEAQ. The CDR3 spans 14 residues. Trimming took 7 bases from V and 11 from J, leaving 23 bases between them. A note on this clonotype: What it binds is not known.

PCR was performed a second time for about 6 to 12 cycles using a sample-barcoded 5' primer and a J-beta primer mix. TCRdb independently ran MiXCR on the 5' RACE reads; one entry per CDR3 protein. The sample has 1.5 million to 2 million distinct CDR3 sequences, 49% seen once. Isolation recovered at least 6.5 million PBMCs from every sample. The chain recombines TRBV7-8 with TRBJ2-5; D might be TRBD2 (6 bases). This receptor was obtained from a woman aged 40 to 50 in good health. Sequenced sample: blood. CDR3 bases: TGTGCCAGCACCCCTAGCGAGTATCTGAATGAGCAGTACTTC. Its translation is CASTPSEYLNEQYF.